The clone carrying this T cell receptor (beta chain) was found many times. The antigen remains unidentified. The length of the CDR3 is 12 residues. Germline V CDR1 and CDR2: MNHEY, SVGAGI. Between the trimmed V and J ends, which lost 9 bases and 0 bases, there was a span of 8 bases. TCR beta VDJ and CDR3 profiling used genomic DNA as template. One entry per CDR3 protein, called by TCRdb with MiXCR from the reads. The sample shows just over 40,000 distinct CDR3 sequences, roughly two thirds of them seen only once. Those patients picked for sequencing had displayed CD8+CD57+ cell expansion on flow cytometry. Severe acquired aplastic anemia was diagnosed in all patients. Therapy had not been given to patients before blood sampling. The data were obtained in a study of CD8+CD57+ T cells in acquired aplastic anemia. About the research overall: Yields of DNA that came from sorted CD4+ and CD8+ cells averaged approximately 3.5 ug. Study-level findings and limits: There were over 25 CD8+ CDR3 sequences that occurred in both patients and controls.

Sequenced sample: sorted CD4+, CD8+, or CD8+CD57+ T cells (not recorded which) from PBMCs. This TCR derives from a human donor with aplastic anemia. This rearrangement joins TRBV6-5 to TRBJ1-1; no reliable D call. This CDR3 is CASRTVNTEAFF. The CDR3 bases are TGTGCCAGTCGGACGGTGAACACTGAAGCTTTCTTT.